These T cell receptor beta chains were read from a single sample in a study of cytomegalovirus exposure and HLA in healthy donors. The method was immunoSEQ multiplex PCR; TCRdb's version includes in-frame clones alone and lacks a portion of them. The sample shows some 200,000 clones, approximately 80% of them seen only once. Sequenced: PBMCs. The source is a boy aged 2 to 10 in good health and CMV-seronegative. Both conserved end residues are part of each CDR3. Each record gives: V gene, J gene, CDR3 protein.

TRBV28	TRBJ2-7	CASSFRPRSYEQYF
TRBV6-4	TRBJ2-6	CASRARGGNSGANVLTF
TRBV12-5	TRBJ2-7	CASGPDRGGEQYF
TRBV5-1	TRBJ2-7	CASHEGGGDEQYF
TRBV5-5	TRBJ2-7	CASSYSAASSYEQYF
TRBV20-1	TRBJ2-1	CSAGRVKFF
TRBV7-9	TRBJ2-5	CSSSSRGETQYF
TRBV5-8	TRBJ1-2	CASSLGGRTHRYTF
TRBV2	TRBJ2-1	CASMRRDEQFF
TRBV11-2	TRBJ2-1	CASSLSRLAGGDEQFF
TRBV9	TRBJ2-2	CASSVVAGELFF
TRBV4-1	TRBJ2-3	CASSQSGLRDTQYF
TRBV7-2	TRBJ2-7	CASSLNGGLPYEQYF
TRBV30	TRBJ2-3	CAWTPPDSLVGLADTDTQYF
TRBV2	TRBJ1-2	CASSVKGDPVYGYTF
TRBV5-1	TRBJ2-5	CASSLAGRGGPQETQYF
TRBV23-1	TRBJ2-1	CASTPCRGSSYNEQFF
TRBV5-4	TRBJ2-3	CASSLGGRSTDTQYF
TRBV4-1	TRBJ1-1	CASSQARIHF
TRBV19	TRBJ1-5	CASSMYGGNQPQHF